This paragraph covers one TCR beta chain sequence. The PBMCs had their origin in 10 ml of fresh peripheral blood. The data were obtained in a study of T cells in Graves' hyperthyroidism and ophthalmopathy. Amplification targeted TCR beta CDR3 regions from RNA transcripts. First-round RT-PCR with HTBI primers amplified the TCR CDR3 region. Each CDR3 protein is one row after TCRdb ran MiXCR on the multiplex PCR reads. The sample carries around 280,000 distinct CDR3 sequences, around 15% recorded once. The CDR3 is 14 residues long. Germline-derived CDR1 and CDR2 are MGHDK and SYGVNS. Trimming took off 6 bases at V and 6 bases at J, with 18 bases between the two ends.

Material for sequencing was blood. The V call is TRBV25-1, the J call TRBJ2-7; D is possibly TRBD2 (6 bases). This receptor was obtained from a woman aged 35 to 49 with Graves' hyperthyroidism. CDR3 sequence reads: CASSPRLVLGEQYF. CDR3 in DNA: TGTGCCAGCAGCCCCAGACTAGTATTAGGCGAGCAGTACTTC.